This TCR beta chain derives from a study of cytomegalovirus exposure and HLA in healthy donors. Of note for this clone: The target antigen is unknown.

PCR was performed using 60 Vbeta and 13 Jbeta primers. TCRdb's copy holds only in-frame clones and misses some; the assay was immunoSEQ multiplex PCR. The sample includes roughly 140,000 clones, just under 80% seen only once; the top ten take around 2%. This CDR3 is 12 amino acids long. Germline values: CDR1 SQVTM, CDR2 ANQGSEA. General study results and limits: One later analysis reportedly identified an Asian-associated ancestry cluster that showed fewer N-insertions than the roughly 700-donor mean.

Sequenced input: PBMCs. The TCR was taken from a man aged 25-45 years in good health and CMV-seronegative. This chain links TRBV29-1 with TRBJ1-1, with D unclear. CDR3 sequence (DNA): TGCAGAGCGTTGGCCTGGGACACTGAAGCTTTCTTT. Its translation is CRALAWDTEAFF.